These 6 T cell receptor beta chains share one sample of origin, sequenced in a study of beta chain features in type 1 diabetes. Expressed TCRB transcripts were sequenced because the isolated RNA had all been reverse transcribed beforehand. Data came from immunoSEQ multiplex PCR; TCRdb stores just in-frame clones and leaves some out. The sample has a few hundred thousand clones; 7.5% to 10% are singletons. Sequencing was done on a sample of naive CD4+ T cells from blood. The receptor source for this set is a woman aged 18-35 years in good health.

This clone was seen a handful of times. V gene TRBV5-1 combines with J gene TRBJ2-7, with TRBD2 as a possible D gene (6 bases). The CDR3 spans 14 residues. Per germline, CDR1 SGHRS and CDR2 YFSETQ. Deletions cut 5 bases from V and 0 bases from J, with 12 bases between. The CDR3 DNA follows: TGCGCCAGCAGTCGTAGCGGAAGCTCCTACGAGCAGTACTTC. Its translation is CASSRSGSSYEQYF.

This clone was seen a few times. The chain joins TRBV2 to TRBJ2-6; D may be TRBD1 (6 bases). Trimming left V 5 bases short and J 0 bases short, with 11 bases between. The germline V gene encodes CDR1 SNHLY and CDR2 FYNNEI. The CDR3 sequence is 16 residues long. The CDR3 region has the DNA TGTGCCAGCAGTACGCGACAGGTCTCTGGGGCCAACGTCCTGACTTTC. Translation: CASSTRQVSGANVLTF.

The rearrangement joins TRBV30 to TRBJ1-2, with no clear D. This CDR3 contains 13 residues. Germline V gene sequence: CDR1 GTSNPN, CDR2 SVGIG (reference sequence). The V end lost 2 bases, the J end lost 2 bases, and 9 bases lay between the germline ends. CDR3: CAWSKGVNYGYTF. The DNA of the CDR3 is TGTGCCTGGAGTAAGGGAGTAAACTATGGCTACACCTTC. Full variable domain (remainder filled in from reference TRBV30 and TRBJ1-2): SQTIHQWPATLVQPVGSPLSLECTVEGTSNPNLYWYRQAAGRGLQLLFYSVGIGQISSEVPQNLSASRPQDRQFILSSKKLLLSDSGFYLCAWSKGVNYGYTFGSGTRLTVV.

The V and J genes are TRBV27 and TRBJ2-7; D possibly corresponds to TRBD2 (5 bases). The CDR3 has 15 amino acids. V was cut by 8 bases and J by 0 bases, with 17 bases left in between. Per the germline V gene, CDR1 is MNHEY and CDR2 is SMNVEV (reference sequence). CDR3 protein: CASGPLATSSYEQYF. The CDR3 DNA follows: TGTGCCAGCGGCCCACTCGCAACTAGCTCCTACGAGCAGTACTTC.

This clone showed up just a few times. The gene calls are TRBV29-1 and TRBJ1-3, with D unresolved. The CDR3 extends over 11 amino acids. CDR1 and CDR2 (germline): SQVTM, ANQGSEA. Trimming cost V 7 bases and J 2 bases, with 6 bases left between them. This CDR3 reads CSAQTGNTIYF. The CDR3 DNA follows: TGCAGCGCCCAAACTGGAAACACCATATATTTT.

This chain links TRBV6-5 with TRBJ2-7, with D perhaps matching TRBD2 (5 bases). The CDR3 has 13 residues. Trimming stripped 8 bases from V and 0 bases from J, with 11 bases between. CDR1 is MNHEY, CDR2 SVGAGI, per germline. This CDR3 reads CASGSGISYEQYF. In DNA form, the CDR3 reads TGTGCCAGCGGGAGCGGAATCTCCTACGAGCAGTACTTC.